A selection of T cell receptor beta chains follows, all from one sample in a study of shared clonotypes between healthy human individuals. Generated by immunoSEQ multiplex PCR, the TCRdb table keeps only in-frame clones and is missing some. Among around 1,900,000 clones listed, roughly 93% were seen once. Material for sequencing was naive CD8+ T cells from PBMCs. The receptors were gathered from a man between 18 and 35 years old in good health. Some clones in this sample may be carry-over from other donors' samples. Each CDR3 is given with its conserved first and last residue. The order of the fields is clone size, D gene, V gene, J gene, CDR3 protein, CDR3 DNA. The D gene is left open where the match is weak. Some rows mark clone size as missing; the rest say once, few, many or name a class of expanded clone.

abundance: NA; d_gene: NA; v_gene: TRBV6-5; j_gene: TRBJ2-5; CDR3aa: CASRPGLYQETQYF; CDR3nt: TGTGCCAGCAGGCCGGGCCTCTACCAAGAGACCCAGTACTTC
abundance: NA; d_gene: NA; v_gene: TRBV5-6; j_gene: TRBJ2-4; CDR3aa: CASSSSGNIQYF; CDR3nt: TGTGCCAGCAGCTCCTCTGGGAACATTCAGTACTTC
abundance: NA; d_gene: NA; v_gene: TRBV11-3; j_gene: TRBJ1-2; CDR3aa: CASSLDPWLGGHSRHGYTF; CDR3nt: TGTGCCAGCAGCTTAGATCCGTGGTTGGGGGGACACTCAAGGCATGGCTACACCTTC
abundance: NA; d_gene: TRBD1; v_gene: TRBV9; j_gene: TRBJ2-2; CDR3aa: CASSTRQGTGELFF; CDR3nt: TGTGCCAGCAGCACCCGACAGGGAACCGGGGAGCTGTTTTTT
abundance: NA; d_gene: TRBD1; v_gene: TRBV10-2; j_gene: TRBJ1-2; CDR3aa: CASSAGTGVFNYGYTF; CDR3nt: TGCGCCAGCAGTGCTGGGACAGGGGTATTTAACTATGGCTACACCTTC
abundance: NA; d_gene: TRBD1; v_gene: TRBV19; j_gene: TRBJ1-2; CDR3aa: CASSTDRYNYGYTF; CDR3nt: TGTGCCAGTAGTACGGACAGGTATAACTATGGCTACACCTTC
abundance: NA; d_gene: NA; v_gene: TRBV6-5; j_gene: TRBJ1-1; CDR3aa: CASNPSRTAYVEAFF; CDR3nt: TGTGCCAGCAACCCCTCTAGGACAGCATATGTAGAAGCTTTCTTT
abundance: once; d_gene: NA; v_gene: TRBV28; j_gene: TRBJ1-5; CDR3aa: CASSLRQGRVQPQHF; CDR3nt: TGTGCCAGCAGTTTAAGGCAGGGAAGAGTTCAGCCCCAGCATTTT
abundance: NA; d_gene: NA; v_gene: TRBV7-6; j_gene: TRBJ1-4; CDR3aa: CASSHDRTEKLFF; CDR3nt: TGTGCCAGCAGCCATGACAGGACCGAAAAACTGTTTTTT
abundance: NA; d_gene: NA; v_gene: TRBV4-1; j_gene: TRBJ1-1; CDR3aa: CASSHPEGGYMNTEAFF; CDR3nt: TGCGCCAGCAGCCATCCCGAAGGGGGTTACATGAACACTGAAGCTTTCTTT
abundance: NA; d_gene: NA; v_gene: TRBV2; j_gene: TRBJ1-2; CDR3aa: CASSDGVYGYTF; CDR3nt: TGTGCCAGCAGTGATGGCGTTTATGGCTACACCTTC
abundance: NA; d_gene: NA; v_gene: TRBV6-1; j_gene: TRBJ2-7; CDR3aa: CASKPLTVGSYEQYF; CDR3nt: TGTGCCAGCAAGCCCCTGACAGTTGGCTCCTACGAGCAGTACTTC
abundance: NA; d_gene: NA; v_gene: TRBV5-4; j_gene: TRBJ2-2; CDR3aa: CASSLGGGELFF; CDR3nt: TGTGCCAGCAGCTTGGGTGGCGGGGAGCTGTTTTTT
abundance: NA; d_gene: NA; v_gene: TRBV6-1; j_gene: TRBJ1-2; CDR3aa: CASSEVGEWGDYGYTF; CDR3nt: TGTGCCAGCAGTGAAGTAGGCGAGTGGGGGGACTATGGCTACACCTTC
abundance: NA; d_gene: TRBD1; v_gene: TRBV7-9; j_gene: TRBJ2-7; CDR3aa: CASSSPGQGMGEQYF; CDR3nt: TGTGCCAGCAGCTCCCCGGGACAGGGGATGGGTGAGCAGTACTTC
abundance: NA; d_gene: TRBD2; v_gene: TRBV28; j_gene: TRBJ2-1; CDR3aa: CASGEGSYNEQFF; CDR3nt: TGTGCCAGCGGGGAGGGCTCCTACAATGAGCAGTTCTTC
abundance: once; d_gene: TRBD2; v_gene: TRBV5-1; j_gene: TRBJ2-1; CDR3aa: CASSQWTSGSGNEQFF; CDR3nt: TGCGCCAGCAGCCAGTGGACTAGCGGGAGTGGCAATGAGCAGTTCTTC
abundance: NA; d_gene: TRBD2; v_gene: TRBV10-1; j_gene: TRBJ2-7; CDR3aa: CASSDWREGLYEQYF; CDR3nt: TGCGCCAGCAGTGATTGGCGGGAGGGTCTCTACGAGCAGTACTTC
abundance: NA; d_gene: NA; v_gene: TRBV6-5; j_gene: TRBJ2-2; CDR3aa: CASSYSPRMWELFF; CDR3nt: TGTGCCAGCAGTTACTCGCCCCGGATGTGGGAGCTGTTTTTT
abundance: NA; d_gene: NA; v_gene: TRBV13; j_gene: TRBJ1-3; CDR3aa: CASSLGQGADTIYF; CDR3nt: TGTGCCAGCAGCTTAGGGCAGGGAGCGGACACCATATATTTT
abundance: NA; d_gene: NA; v_gene: TRBV28; j_gene: TRBJ1-2; CDR3aa: CASSLIVRVLNYGYTF; CDR3nt: TGTGCCAGCAGTTTAATCGTTCGGGTCCTTAACTATGGCTACACCTTC
abundance: NA; d_gene: NA; v_gene: TRBV6-5; j_gene: TRBJ1-1; CDR3aa: CASSYRGGTEAFF; CDR3nt: TGTGCCAGCAGTTACCGGGGGGGCACTGAAGCTTTCTTT
abundance: NA; d_gene: NA; v_gene: TRBV28; j_gene: TRBJ1-2; CDR3aa: CASSLPEGQSLGYTF; CDR3nt: TGTGCCAGCAGTTTACCGGAGGGGCAGAGTTTAGGCTACACCTTC
abundance: NA; d_gene: TRBD1; v_gene: TRBV11-2; j_gene: TRBJ1-5; CDR3aa: CASSPETGPSQPQHF; CDR3nt: TGTGCCAGCAGCCCCGAGACAGGGCCAAGTCAGCCCCAGCATTTT
abundance: once; d_gene: TRBD1; v_gene: TRBV27; j_gene: TRBJ2-7; CDR3aa: CASSRLGQGAYEQYF; CDR3nt: TGTGCCAGCAGCCGCCTGGGGCAGGGGGCCTACGAGCAGTACTTC
abundance: NA; d_gene: NA; v_gene: TRBV27; j_gene: TRBJ1-1; CDR3aa: CASSFRGTEAFF; CDR3nt: TGTGCCAGCAGTTTCCGGGGAACTGAAGCTTTCTTT
abundance: NA; d_gene: TRBD2; v_gene: TRBV19; j_gene: TRBJ2-1; CDR3aa: CASERGEGWNEQFF; CDR3nt: TGTGCCAGTGAGCGGGGGGAGGGCTGGAATGAGCAGTTCTTC
abundance: NA; d_gene: TRBD2; v_gene: TRBV9; j_gene: TRBJ2-2; CDR3aa: CASSPGTSSGGELFF; CDR3nt: TGTGCCAGCAGCCCCGGGACTAGCAGTGGCGGGGAGCTGTTTTTT
abundance: NA; d_gene: TRBD2; v_gene: TRBV13; j_gene: TRBJ2-1; CDR3aa: CASSTGTSGSHEQFF; CDR3nt: TGTGCCAGCAGCACCGGGACTAGCGGGAGCCATGAGCAGTTCTTC
abundance: NA; d_gene: TRBD1; v_gene: TRBV7-9; j_gene: TRBJ1-2; CDR3aa: CASSHLGQGLDYGYTF; CDR3nt: TGTGCCAGCAGTCATTTAGGACAGGGGCTTGACTATGGCTACACCTTC
abundance: NA; d_gene: NA; v_gene: TRBV5-5; j_gene: TRBJ1-2; CDR3aa: CASSLERRGEGGYTF; CDR3nt: TGTGCCAGCAGCTTGGAGAGGAGGGGCGAGGGTGGCTACACCTTC
abundance: NA; d_gene: NA; v_gene: TRBV25-1; j_gene: TRBJ2-6; CDR3aa: CASRTGNSGANVLTF; CDR3nt: TGTGCCAGCAGAACAGGGAATTCTGGGGCCAACGTCCTGACTTTC
abundance: NA; d_gene: NA; v_gene: TRBV6-1; j_gene: TRBJ2-7; CDR3aa: CASITAGEQYF; CDR3nt: TGTGCCAGCATAACAGCCGGGGAGCAGTACTTC
abundance: NA; d_gene: NA; v_gene: TRBV28; j_gene: TRBJ1-5; CDR3aa: CASYPLGNQPQHF; CDR3nt: TGTGCCAGCTATCCTCTGGGAAATCAGCCCCAGCATTTT
abundance: NA; d_gene: NA; v_gene: TRBV7-3; j_gene: TRBJ2-1; CDR3aa: CASSPSGTTYNEQFF; CDR3nt: TGTGCCAGCAGCCCATCCGGGACAACCTACAATGAGCAGTTCTTC
abundance: NA; d_gene: NA; v_gene: TRBV5-4; j_gene: TRBJ1-1; CDR3aa: CASSAGLLNTEAFF; CDR3nt: TGTGCCAGCAGCGCCGGTCTTCTGAACACTGAAGCTTTCTTT
abundance: NA; d_gene: NA; v_gene: TRBV5-8; j_gene: TRBJ2-1; CDR3aa: CASSRQWNDNEQFF; CDR3nt: TGTGCCAGCAGCCGACAGTGGAATGACAATGAGCAGTTCTTC
abundance: NA; d_gene: NA; v_gene: TRBV27; j_gene: TRBJ1-4; CDR3aa: CASSFLGGAREKLFF; CDR3nt: TGTGCCAGCAGTTTTCTCGGGGGGGCTCGGGAAAAACTGTTTTTT
abundance: NA; d_gene: TRBD1; v_gene: TRBV5-6; j_gene: TRBJ1-1; CDR3aa: CASSLNDRGDEAFF; CDR3nt: TGTGCCAGCAGCTTGAATGACAGGGGCGATGAAGCTTTCTTT
abundance: NA; d_gene: NA; v_gene: TRBV28; j_gene: TRBJ2-2; CDR3aa: CASSLSTGELFF; CDR3nt: TGTGCCAGCAGTTTGTCCACCGGGGAGCTGTTTTTT
abundance: NA; d_gene: NA; v_gene: TRBV6-5; j_gene: TRBJ1-5; CDR3aa: CASIRGHF; CDR3nt: TGTGCCAGCATCCGGGGGCATTTT